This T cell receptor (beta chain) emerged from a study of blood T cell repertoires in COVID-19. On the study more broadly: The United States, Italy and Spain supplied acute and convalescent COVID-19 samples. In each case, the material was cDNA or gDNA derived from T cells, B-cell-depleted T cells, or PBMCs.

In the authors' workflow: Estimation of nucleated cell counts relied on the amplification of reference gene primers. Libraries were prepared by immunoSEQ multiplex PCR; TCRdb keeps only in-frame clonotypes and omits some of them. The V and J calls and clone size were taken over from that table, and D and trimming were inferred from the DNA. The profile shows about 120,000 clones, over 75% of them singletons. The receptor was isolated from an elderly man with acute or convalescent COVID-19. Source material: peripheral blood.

CDR3 sequence reads: CASSQIGGASPGLVNHEQYF. CDR3 DNA: TGTGCCAGCAGCCAAATTGGGGGGGCCTCTCCGGGACTAGTAAATCACGAGCAGTACTTC. The chain recombines TRBV3-1 (or the pseudogene TRBV3-2) with TRBJ2-7; 8 bases are a match to TRBD2. CDR3 length: 20 amino acids. Germline V gene sequence: CDR1 LGHDT, CDR2 YNNKEL (reference sequence). V trimming: 2 bases; J trimming: 5 bases; junction bases outside the gene matches: 23.